What follows are 11 T cell receptor beta chains derived from one specimen sequenced in a study of blood T cells in healthy people across ages. A second PCR of 7 to 11 cycles used a sample-barcoded 5' primer and a J-beta primer mix. MiXCR, applied by TCRdb to the 5' RACE reads, yields one record per CDR3 protein. The data contain under 2 million distinct CDR3 sequences, 30% to 40% of them singletons. Sample: blood. The receptors were gathered from a woman aged 25 to 39 in good health.

This clonotype was counted between two and nine times. The chain combines TRBV20-1 with TRBJ1-2; TRBD1 is a possible D gene (6 bases). V dropped 2 bases and J dropped 8 bases, with 33 bases sitting between them. CDR3 length equals 19 residues. The V gene's germline CDR1 is DFQATT and CDR2 SNEGSKA (reference sequence). The CDR3 spells CSARPSSGVQGTSRGGYTF. The CDR3 nucleotides read TGCAGTGCTAGACCCAGCTCCGGGGTGCAGGGGACCTCACGGGGAGGCTACACCTTC.

The chain has TRBV2 and TRBJ1-6; 8 bases align to TRBD1. CDR1 and CDR2 (germline): SNHLY, FYNNEI. The CDR3 is made up of 17 amino acids. After removal of 2 bases from V and 10 bases from J, the junction contained 13 bases not matched to a gene. The CDR3, as DNA: TGTGCCAGCAGTGAAAGTCAGGGGGCGGGTTTTCGCTCACCCCTCCACTTT. Protein: CASSESQGAGFRSPLHF.

In this sample, this clonotype turned up a few times. V usage is TRBV20-1 and J usage is TRBJ2-1, with 9 bases identical to TRBD2. J gave up 5 bases and V 6 bases, and 5 bases lay outside the gene matches. The V gene's germline CDR1 is DFQATT and CDR2 SNEGSKA (reference sequence). The CDR3 contains 13 residues. The CDR3 bases are TGCAGTGCCGGGACTAGCTACCACAATGAGCAGTTCTTC. Protein sequence: CSAGTSYHNEQFF.

The chain carries TRBV10-2 and TRBJ2-3, with D perhaps matching TRBD1 (6 bases). Trimming shortened V by 7 bases and J by 2 bases, and 16 bases separated the two germline ends. Germline CDR1 and CDR2: WSHSY and SAAADI. The CDR3 loop spans 15 amino acids. The CDR3 spells CASNKDRTPTDTQYF. CDR3 bases: TGCGCCAGCAATAAGGACAGAACCCCCACAGATACGCAGTATTTT.

This clonotype was seen repeatedly, ten times or more. The chain couples TRBV9 to TRBJ1-2; 8 positions agree with TRBD1. V dropped 4 bases and J dropped 5; count of bases not matched to a gene: 4. CDR1 SGDLS and CDR2 YYNGEE come from the germline V gene. There are 13 residues in the CDR3. This CDR3 is CASSPRTGYGYTF. In nucleotides, the CDR3 is TGTGCCAGCAGCCCCCGGACAGGGTATGGCTACACCTTC.

The V call is TRBV15, the J call TRBJ2-7; TRBD2 matches 9 bases. The CDR3 loop spans 16 amino acids. CDR1 is LNHNV and CDR2 is YYDKDF in the germline V gene (reference sequence). With 0 bases clipped from V and 2 bases from J, the junction kept 5 bases outside the gene matches. CDR3 region: CATSREVAGEPYEQYF. The CDR3 DNA sequence: TGTGCCACCAGCAGAGAAGTAGCGGGGGAGCCCTACGAGCAGTACTTC.

This clonotype was detected a few times. This chain uses TRBV20-1 with TRBJ2-2; 9 nucleotides line up with TRBD1. Germline V lookup: CDR1 DFQATT, CDR2 SNEGSKA (reference sequence). Losses at the gene ends were 0 bases for V and 5 bases for J; bases not matched to a gene: 7. The CDR3 has 16 residues. CDR3 nucleotide sequence: TGCAGTGCTAGAGATCCAAGGACAGGGGATACCGGGGAGCTGTTTTTT. This gives the protein CSARDPRTGDTGELFF.

As for this clonotype: Since a much larger clone is just one base distant, this may be a read error. This chain links TRBV20-1 with TRBJ2-2, with D maybe TRBD1 (6 bases). Germline CDR1 and CDR2: DFQATT and SNEGSKA (reference sequence). This CDR3 contains 15 residues. CDR3 protein: CSAGDRNRDAGELFF. DNA for the CDR3: TGCAGTGCTGGAGATAGGAACAGGGATGCCGGGGAGCTGTTTTTT.

This clonotype occurred a few times. The rearrangement links TRBV7-9 to TRBJ2-1, with TRBD2 as a possible D gene (5 bases). The CDR3 loop spans 14 amino acids. V gave up 6 bases and J gave up 7 bases, with 16 bases separating them. CDR1 and CDR2 from the germline V gene are SEHNR and FQNEAQ (reference sequence). CDR3 sequence reads: CASSSNTGINEQFF. CDR3 DNA: TGTGCCAGCAGTTCTAATACGGGGATTAATGAGCAGTTCTTC. Together with reference TRBV7-9 and TRBJ2-1, the CDR3 gives the full variable domain: DTGVSQNPRHKITKRGQNVTFRCDPISEHNRLYWYRQTLGQGPEFLTYFQNEAQLEKSRLLSDRFSAERPKGSFSTLEIQRTEQGDSAMYLCASSSNTGINEQFFGPGTRLTVL.

The gene calls are TRBV6-1 and TRBJ2-5, with a tentative D call TRBD1 (6 bases). The last part of the DNA fits TRBJ2-7 better; the J call may be wrong. Germline-derived CDR1 and CDR2 are MNHNS and SASEGT. The CDR3 contains 12 residues. The CDR3 loop reads CASSSRTAEQYF. For the CDR3, the DNA is TGTGCCAGCAGCAGCCGGACAGCCGAGCAGTACTTC.

The chain links TRBV5-1 to TRBJ2-7, with D perhaps given as TRBD1 or TRBD2 (5 bases each). CDR3 length: 15 residues. Trimming stripped 0 bases from V and 6 bases from J, with 16 bases between. Germline loops: CDR1 SGHRS, CDR2 YFSETQ. The CDR3 DNA is TGCGCCAGCAGCTTGGAATCCAGCCTCGGGACCGAGCAGTACTTC. It codes for CASSLESSLGTEQYF.